This TCR beta chain was profiled in a study of cytomegalovirus exposure and HLA in healthy donors. Whole-study context: Previous work identified 100 million or so unique TCR beta sequences from roughly 180 million T cells. The study's findings and limits: Within an earlier analysis, most TCR beta V segments proved productive either about 90% or about 30% of the time. CMV serostatus was the sole immune exposure data available. In a later analysis, CMV-associated beta chains were mostly HLA-associated, it appeared.

A word on this clone: Its antigen is unknown.

A multiplex PCR was run with 60 Vbeta primers and 13 Jbeta primers. The data were produced by immunoSEQ multiplex PCR, yet TCRdb's version contains in-frame clones alone and is incomplete. The sample carries tens of thousands of clones, around 79% recorded once. The CDR3 length is 12 residues. Per the germline V gene, CDR1 is SGHAT and CDR2 is FQNNGV. V lost 10 bases to trimming and J lost 5 bases, with 14 bases between them. Sequencing was performed on PBMCs. This chain connects TRBV11-2 to TRBJ2-5; the D gene is possibly TRBD1 (7 bases). This clonotype was obtained from a middle-aged woman in good health and CMV-seropositive. CDR3 DNA: TGTGCCACAGGGGGGCTGGGTGAGACCCAGTACTTC. Translating it yields CATGGLGETQYF. The whole variable domain, remainder taken from reference TRBV11-2 and TRBJ2-5, is EAGVAQSPRYKIIEKRQSVAFWCNPISGHATLYWYQQILGQGPKLLIQFQNNGVVDDSQLPKDRFSAERLKGVDSTLKIQPAKLEDSAVYLCATGGLGETQYFGPGTRLLVL.